A single sample is the source of the 32 T cell receptor beta chains below, sequenced in a study of neoadjuvant anti-PD-1 for oral cavity cancer. Here immunoSEQ multiplex PCR was the method, and the copy in TCRdb shows in-frame clones only, minus some. Among 35,000 to 50,000 clones listed, 65% to 85% were seen once. Time point in this sample: after neoadjuvant nivolumab, at surgical resection. Sequenced material: PBMCs, taken after nivolumab (anti-PD-1) treatment. These receptors were collected from a person between 35 and 79 years old with oral cavity squamous cell carcinoma.

The V gene is TRBV19, the J gene TRBJ1-1, with 7 bases fitting TRBD1. The junction had 14 bases not matched to a gene; V was cut back by 6 bases and J by 7 bases. The CDR3 has 15 amino acids. Germline lookup yields CDR1 LNHDA and CDR2 SQIVND (reference sequence). The CDR3 DNA follows: TGTGCCAGTAGACCCCCTAGACAGGGTGGGGTTGAAGCTTTCTTT. Translation gives CASRPPRQGGVEAFF. The full variable domain, with the rest looked up from reference TRBV19 and TRBJ1-1, is DGGITQSPKYLFRKEGQNVTLSCEQNLNHDAMYWYRQDPGQGLRLIYYSQIVNDFQKGDIAEGYSVSREKKESFPLTVTSAQKNPTAFYLCASRPPRQGGVEAFFGQGTRLTVV.

This clone was recorded at least ten times. The J gene is TRBJ2-6, the V gene TRBV11-3; 7 bases agree with TRBD2. Germline V gives CDR1 SGHNT, CDR2 YENEEA. This CDR3 has 17 residues. J was trimmed by 0 bases and V by 5 bases; bases with no gene match: 7. The CDR3 loop reads CASSSSGSSSGANVLTF. For the CDR3, the DNA is TGTGCCAGCAGCAGTAGCGGGTCAAGCTCTGGGGCCAACGTCCTGACTTTC.

The gene calls are TRBV19 and TRBJ2-7; the D gene is possibly TRBD2 (6 bases). The CDR3 extends over 14 amino acids. The germline V gene has CDR1 LNHDA and CDR2 SQIVND (reference sequence). The ends were cut back, 2 bases at V and 5 bases at J, with 13 bases in the middle. The CDR3 here is CASSIPGSLDEQYF. The CDR3 nucleotides read TGTGCCAGTAGTATACCCGGGAGTTTAGACGAGCAGTACTTC.

The chain is built from TRBV2 and TRBJ1-5, with TRBD1 as a possible D gene (6 bases). The germline V and J ends were trimmed by 5 bases and 0 bases, with 26 bases remaining between them. Germline assignment: CDR1 SNHLY and CDR2 FYNNEI. There are 20 residues in the CDR3. The CDR3 region is CASSRALQDRWGISNQPQHF. In nucleotides, the CDR3 is TGTGCCAGCAGTCGGGCGCTTCAAGACAGGTGGGGGATTAGCAATCAGCCCCAGCATTTT.

The chain uses TRBV7-8 and TRBJ1-1, with a possible D match to TRBD1 (6 bases). Trimming shortened V by 2 bases and J by 3 bases, and 10 bases separated the two germline ends. The germline V gene has CDR1 SGHVS and CDR2 FQNEAQ. The CDR3 totals 14 residues. This CDR3 is CASSLQGGYTEAFF. The CDR3 DNA is TGTGCCAGCAGCTTACAAGGGGGTTACACTGAAGCTTTCTTT.

V is TRBV19 and J is TRBJ2-7; 8 bases are shared with TRBD2. V shed 7 bases, J shed 3 bases, and the junction held 14 bases outside the gene matches. Germline V lookup: CDR1 LNHDA, CDR2 SQIVND (reference sequence). The CDR3 contains 16 residues. The chain's CDR3 is CASTPQPGLGSYEQYF. In DNA, the CDR3 is TGTGCCAGTACCCCTCAACCGGGACTAGGAAGCTACGAGCAGTACTTC. Complete variable domain (other parts from reference TRBV19 and TRBJ2-7): DGGITQSPKYLFRKEGQNVTLSCEQNLNHDAMYWYRQDPGQGLRLIYYSQIVNDFQKGDIAEGYSVSREKKESFPLTVTSAQKNPTAFYLCASTPQPGLGSYEQYFGPGTRLTVT.

The chain recombines TRBV5-1 with TRBJ2-3; no clear D gene. Trimming took 4 bases from V and 6 from J, leaving 12 bases between them. This CDR3 has 13 residues. Germline CDR1 and CDR2: SGHRS and YFSETQ. The CDR3 reads CASSAHPPDTQYF. The CDR3 DNA sequence: TGCGCCAGCAGCGCACACCCCCCGGATACGCAGTATTTT.

This clone was recorded only once. In DNA form, the CDR3 reads TGTGCCAGCAGCCATTCGGGGCCGATGAACACTGAAGCTTTCTTT. Translation: CASSHSGPMNTEAFF. The rearrangement uses TRBV7-2 and TRBJ1-1; D perhaps matches TRBD1 (5 bases). CDR1 and CDR2 (germline): SGHTA, FQGNSA. The CDR3 is made up of 15 amino acids. V was shortened by 5 bases and J by 0 bases, with 13 bases between the two germline ends.

This clone was detected only once. Other DNA sequences in this sample translate to the same CDR3. The CDR3, as DNA: TGTGCCAGCAGTTACTCAACCTCACAGGGCTATGGCTACACCTTC. Translated, it gives CASSYSTSQGYGYTF. This sequence joins TRBV6-5 and TRBJ1-2; D perhaps matches TRBD1 (6 bases). This CDR3 contains 15 residues. The germline V gene encodes CDR1 MNHEY and CDR2 SVGAGI. The V end was cut by 0 bases, the J end by 4 bases, with 12 bases between.

This clone was observed a handful of times. The J gene is TRBJ1-6, the V gene TRBV7-8; 9 positions match TRBD1. This CDR3 contains 16 residues. The germline gives CDR1 SGHVS, CDR2 FQNEAQ. Trimming took 5 bases from V and 7 from J; bases not matched to a gene: 9. CDR3 sequence (DNA): TGTGCCAGCAGCGCCGGACAGGGGAGTGGGAATTCACCCCTCCACTTT. Translation: CASSAGQGSGNSPLHF.

The chain links TRBV2 to TRBJ2-1; TRBD2 matches at 7 bases. V was pared by 5 bases and J by 2 bases, with 0 bases of the junction left unmatched. CDR3 size: 13 residues. Germline loops: CDR1 SNHLY, CDR2 FYNNEI. The CDR3 coding sequence is TGTGCCAGCAGTCGGGGGGCCTACAATGAGCAGTTCTTC. Residues: CASSRGAYNEQFF.

This chain joins TRBV5-6 and TRBJ2-7, with a possible D match to TRBD1 (5 bases). Trimming cost V 0 bases and J 3 bases, with 16 bases left between them. The germline gives CDR1 SGHDT, CDR2 YYEEEE. The CDR3 length is 16 residues. Written as DNA, the CDR3 is TGTGCCAGCAGCTTGGCAGGATCAGGGCTATTCTACGAGCAGTACTTC. It codes for CASSLAGSGLFYEQYF.

V is TRBV7-8 and J is TRBJ1-1; a weak D match, TRBD1 (5 bases). Deletions cut 6 bases from V and 2 bases from J, with 10 bases between. Germline V gene data show CDR1 as SGHVS and CDR2 as FQNEAQ. This CDR3 has 13 residues. The CDR3 region is CASRDNENTEAFF. The CDR3, as DNA: TGTGCCAGCAGGGACAATGAAAACACTGAAGCTTTCTTT.

The chain joins TRBV7-8 to TRBJ2-7; 9 nucleotides match TRBD1. Germline loops: CDR1 SGHVS, CDR2 FQNEAQ. This CDR3 has 17 amino acids. Losses at the gene ends were 1 base for V and 3 bases for J; bases not matched to a gene: 10. This CDR3 reads CASSLVRGQGGRYEQYF. The CDR3 DNA is TGTGCCAGCAGCTTAGTCAGGGGACAGGGAGGTCGCTACGAGCAGTACTTC. The full variable domain, with the rest looked up from reference TRBV7-8 and TRBJ2-7, is GAGVSQSPRYKVAKRGQDVALRCDPISGHVSLFWYQQALGQGPEFLTYFQNEAQLDKSGLPSDRFFAERPEGSVSTLKIQRTQQEDSAVYLCASSLVRGQGGRYEQYFGPGTRLTVT.

This chain joins TRBV15 and TRBJ1-1; D is unclear. CDR3 length: 14 amino acids. Germline V gene sequence: CDR1 LNHNV, CDR2 YYDKDF (reference sequence). Trimming removed 3 bases at V and 3 bases at J, with 11 bases between. The CDR3 DNA sequence: TGTGCCACCAGCAGTGGGAACGGAGACACTGAAGCTTTCTTT. Translation gives CATSSGNGDTEAFF.

The chain employs TRBV4-2 and TRBJ1-6; 10 bases line up with TRBD1. Per germline, CDR1 LGHNA and CDR2 YNFKEQ. This CDR3 has 15 residues. With V trimmed by 5 bases and J by 6 bases, 4 bases remained unmatched. This CDR3 is CASSSRDRGNSPLHF. CDR3 nucleotides: TGTGCCAGCAGCTCCCGGGACAGGGGTAATTCACCCCTCCACTTT.

This chain connects TRBV14 to TRBJ2-1; 9 nucleotides match TRBD2. The CDR3 contains 16 residues. In germline, CDR1 is SGHDN, CDR2 FVKESK. The trim removed 6 bases at V and 5 bases at J, leaving 11 bases unmatched. CDR3 DNA sequence: TGTGCCAGCAGTCAAAGGGGGACTAGCAGTAACAATGAGCAGTTCTTC. Translated, it gives CASSQRGTSSNNEQFF.

This clone has a handful of counts. This chain joins TRBV7-9 and TRBJ2-5; a possible D gene is TRBD2 (5 bases). Deletions cut 4 bases from V and 4 bases from J, with 16 bases between. This CDR3 contains 15 residues. Germline values: CDR1 SEHNR, CDR2 FQNEAQ (reference sequence). In DNA form, the CDR3 reads TGTGCCAGCAGCTCCCTGTGGGGAGCGAGAGAGACCCAGTACTTC. The encoded protein is CASSSLWGARETQYF.

The gene calls are TRBV14 and TRBJ1-4, with D maybe TRBD1 (6 bases). This CDR3 has 15 residues. Germline lookup yields CDR1 SGHDN and CDR2 FVKESK. V lost 4 bases and J lost 0, with 9 bases in between. The CDR3 coding sequence is TGTGCCAGCAGCCGGGACACTTCAACTAATGAAAAACTGTTTTTT. This sequence encodes CASSRDTSTNEKLFF.

The CDR3 nucleotides are TGTGCCAGCTCGGACATAAATTCACCCCTCCACTTT. The encoded protein is CASSDINSPLHF. The chain joins TRBV6-5 to TRBJ1-6, with a tentative D call TRBD1 (5 bases). The V end lost 8 bases, the J end lost 7 bases, and 9 bases lay between the germline ends. The germline V gene encodes CDR1 MNHEY and CDR2 SVGAGI. The CDR3 contains 12 residues.

This clone was seen a handful of times. J is TRBJ2-1 and V is TRBV19, with D perhaps given as TRBD1 or TRBD2 (7 bases each). Trimming removed 6 bases from V and 8 bases from J, with 14 bases in between. Per the germline V gene, CDR1 is LNHDA and CDR2 is SQIVND (reference sequence). The CDR3 length is 13 residues. CDR3 region: CASSDREGYEQFF. As DNA, the CDR3 is TGTGCCAGTAGCGACAGGGAGGGCTATGAGCAGTTCTTC.

The sample holds a few counts of this clone. The chain carries TRBV7-8 and TRBJ1-4, with 7 bases identical to TRBD1. The V segment lost 5 bases and the J segment 8 bases; nucleotides outside the gene matches: 11. Germline assignment: CDR1 SGHVS and CDR2 FQNEAQ. The CDR3 contains 15 residues. Here the CDR3 reads CASSPGQARKEKLFF. DNA for the CDR3: TGTGCCAGCAGCCCAGGACAGGCTCGCAAGGAAAAACTGTTTTTT.

Only a few counts were recorded for this clone. This chain uses TRBV28 with TRBJ1-5; possibly TRBD1 for D (5 bases). The germline V gene has CDR1 MDHEN and CDR2 SYDVKM. The CDR3 covers 15 residues. V shed 7 bases and J shed 7 bases, with 20 bases lying between them. This chain's CDR3 is CASTSLRRGDQPQHF. The CDR3, as DNA: TGTGCCAGCACCTCTCTTCGGCGAGGGGACCAGCCCCAGCATTTT.

This rearrangement joins TRBV19 to TRBJ1-1; D remains unclear. Germline CDR1 and CDR2: LNHDA and SQIVND (reference sequence). The CDR3 has 14 residues. Trimming stripped 8 bases from V and 0 bases from J, with 13 bases between. CDR3 loop: CASQFRMMNTEAFF. The CDR3 DNA is TGTGCCAGTCAGTTTCGAATGATGAACACTGAAGCTTTCTTT.

The V gene is TRBV6-1, the J gene TRBJ1-2; a weak D match, TRBD1 (6 bases). The CDR3 extends over 15 amino acids. Trimming removed 1 base from V and 2 bases from J, with 11 bases in between. CDR1 and CDR2 (germline): MNHNS, SASEGT. CDR3 loop: CASSEGGAMNYGYTF. CDR3 DNA: TGTGCCAGCAGTGAAGGGGGGGCGATGAACTATGGCTACACCTTC.

The chain links TRBV7-8 to TRBJ1-3; perhaps TRBD1 as D (6 bases). The CDR3 is 15 residues long. V was shortened by 5 bases and J by 0 bases, with 11 bases between the two germline ends. Germline values: CDR1 SGHVS, CDR2 FQNEAQ. CDR3 residues: CASSTGQHSGNTIYF. The DNA for the CDR3 is TGTGCCAGCAGCACAGGACAGCACTCTGGAAACACCATATATTTT.

The chain uses TRBV7-9 and TRBJ1-2; 7 positions match TRBD1. The CDR3 is 14 residues long. The germline CDR1 and CDR2 sequences are SEHNR and FQNEAQ (reference sequence). The V gene end was trimmed by 5 bases and the J gene end by 6 bases; junction bases not matched to a gene: 9. The CDR3 region has the DNA TGTGCCAGCAGCCTCCGGGACAGTTCTCATGGCTACACCTTC. This translates into CASSLRDSSHGYTF.

The chain has TRBV10-2 and TRBJ2-6; D not resolved. V lost 3 bases to trimming and J lost 0 bases, with 9 bases between them. CDR1 is WSHSY and CDR2 is SAAADI in the germline V gene. This CDR3 is built from 16 residues. CDR3 sequence: CASSDGPSSGANVLTF. CDR3 DNA: TGCGCCAGCAGTGATGGACCGTCCTCTGGGGCCAACGTCCTGACTTTC.

This sequence joins TRBV18 and TRBJ1-2, with 7 positions matching TRBD1. V was pared by 3 bases and J by 7 bases, with 8 bases of the junction left unmatched. The CDR3 covers 14 residues. Germline V lookup: CDR1 KGHSH, CDR2 LQKENI. The CDR3 coding sequence is TGTGCCAGCTCACCTGGGACAGTAGAAGGTGGCTACACCTTC. It encodes CASSPGTVEGGYTF.

This rearrangement joins TRBV4-2 to TRBJ2-3; D gene ambiguous. Between the trimmed V and J ends, which lost 0 bases and 1 base, there was a span of 11 bases. Germline V CDR1 and CDR2: LGHNA, YNFKEQ. CDR3 length: 16 amino acids. DNA for the CDR3: TGTGCCAGCAGCCAAGAATCCCCGCCCCGCACAGATACGCAGTATTTT. It encodes CASSQESPPRTDTQYF.

The chain combines TRBV19 with TRBJ1-5; a weak D match, TRBD1 (6 bases). Germline loops: CDR1 LNHDA, CDR2 SQIVND (reference sequence). The CDR3 consists of 20 residues. Trimming stripped 0 bases from V and 3 bases from J, with 24 bases between. The CDR3 is CASSIDPARGVGGVNQPQHF. CDR3 sequence (DNA): TGTGCCAGTAGTATAGACCCCGCCAGGGGCGTGGGGGGAGTCAATCAGCCCCAGCATTTT.

In this sample, this clone turned up once. The chain joins TRBV6-5 to TRBJ1-6; TRBD1 aligns across 7 bases. The V gene end was trimmed by 0 bases and the J gene end by 7 bases; junction bases not matched to a gene: 3. The CDR3 extends over 15 amino acids. Germline values: CDR1 MNHEY, CDR2 SVGAGI. The DNA of the CDR3 is TGTGCCAGCAGTTACTCGCGACAGGGAAATTCACCCCTCCACTTT. Amino acid sequence: CASSYSRQGNSPLHF.